The clone carrying this TCR beta chain showed up just a few times. Its matching antigen is unknown. The data were obtained in a study of vaccination and CD4 T cells after COVID-19. Oncomine TCR Beta short-read sequencing was applied to DNA from cultured CD4+ T cells. Investigators obtained genomic DNA by extraction from cultured CD4+ T cells. TCRdb itself ran the PCR reads through MiXCR, one entry per CDR3 protein. The repertoire holds 16,000 or so distinct CDR3 sequences, with about 59% as singletons. The time point is: late sampling 161 to 241 days after vaccination in three convalescent patients. The treatment denotes: 10-day PBMC culture with coronavirus spike peptide pools or control peptides (ViraFEST assay). The CDR3 length is 13 residues. Germline-derived CDR1 and CDR2 are MNHEY and SVGEGT. V shed 6 bases and J shed 3 bases, with 12 bases lying between them.

The receptor comes from a human donor who had recovered from COVID-19. The starting material was CD4+ T cells from blood, cultured in vitro, obtained about 7 months after SARS-CoV-2 vaccination. The rearrangement joins TRBV6-2 or TRBV6-3 to TRBJ2-7; D may correspond to TRBD1 or TRBD2 (5 bases each). The DNA of the CDR3 is TGTGCCAGCAGAACCGGGACCTTCTACGAGCAGTACTTC. It yields the protein CASRTGTFYEQYF.